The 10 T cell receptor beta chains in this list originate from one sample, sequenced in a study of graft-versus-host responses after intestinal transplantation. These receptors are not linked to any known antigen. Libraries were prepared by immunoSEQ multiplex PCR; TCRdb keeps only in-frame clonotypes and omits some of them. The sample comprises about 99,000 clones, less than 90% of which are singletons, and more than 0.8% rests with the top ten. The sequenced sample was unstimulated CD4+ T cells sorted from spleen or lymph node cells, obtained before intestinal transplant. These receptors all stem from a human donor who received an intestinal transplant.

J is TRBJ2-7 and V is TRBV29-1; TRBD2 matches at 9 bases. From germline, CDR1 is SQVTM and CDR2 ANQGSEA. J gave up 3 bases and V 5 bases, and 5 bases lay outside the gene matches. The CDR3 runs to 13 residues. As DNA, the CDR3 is TGCAGCGTTCTCACTAGCGGGTACTACGAGCAGTACTTC. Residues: CSVLTSGYYEQYF.

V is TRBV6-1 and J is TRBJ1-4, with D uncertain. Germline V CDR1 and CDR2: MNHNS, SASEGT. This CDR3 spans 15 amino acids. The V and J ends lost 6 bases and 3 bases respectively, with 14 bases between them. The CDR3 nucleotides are TGTGCCAGCAGCAGACACTCCGGCGCTAATGAAAAACTGTTTTTT. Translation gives CASSRHSGANEKLFF.

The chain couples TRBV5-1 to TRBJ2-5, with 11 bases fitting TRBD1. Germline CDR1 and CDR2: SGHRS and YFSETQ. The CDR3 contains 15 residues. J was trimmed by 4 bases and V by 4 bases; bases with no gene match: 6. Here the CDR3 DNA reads TGCGCCAGCAGCCGGGGACAGGGGGGAGGAGAGACCCAGTACTTC. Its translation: CASSRGQGGGETQYF.

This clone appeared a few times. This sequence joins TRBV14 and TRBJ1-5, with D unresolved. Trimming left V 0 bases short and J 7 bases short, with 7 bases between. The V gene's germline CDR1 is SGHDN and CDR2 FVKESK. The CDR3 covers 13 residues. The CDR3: CASSQDRGQPQHF. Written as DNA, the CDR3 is TGTGCCAGCAGCCAAGATCGCGGACAGCCCCAGCATTTT. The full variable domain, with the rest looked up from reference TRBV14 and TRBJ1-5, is EAGVTQFPSHSVIEKGQTVTLRCDPISGHDNLYWYRRVMGKEIKFLLHFVKESKQDESGMPNNRFLAERTGGTYSTLKVQPAELEDSGVYFCASSQDRGQPQHFGDGTRLSIL.

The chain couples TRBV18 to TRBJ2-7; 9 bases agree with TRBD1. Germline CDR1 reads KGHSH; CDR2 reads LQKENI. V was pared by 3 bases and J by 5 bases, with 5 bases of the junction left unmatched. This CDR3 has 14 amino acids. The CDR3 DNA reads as TGTGCCAGCTCACCCGGGACAGGGTCCCACGAGCAGTACTTC. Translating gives CASSPGTGSHEQYF.

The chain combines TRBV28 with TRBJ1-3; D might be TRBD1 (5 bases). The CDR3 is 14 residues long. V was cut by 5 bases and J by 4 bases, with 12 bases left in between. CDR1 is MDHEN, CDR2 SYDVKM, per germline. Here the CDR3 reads CASSPPGPGNTIYF. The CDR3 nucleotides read TGTGCCAGCAGTCCCCCAGGGCCAGGAAACACCATATATTTT. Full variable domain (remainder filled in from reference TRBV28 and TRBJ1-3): DVKVTQSSRYLVKRTGEKVFLECVQDMDHENMFWYRQDPGLGLRLIYFSYDVKMKEKGDIPEGYSVSREKKERFSLILESASTNQTSMYLCASSPPGPGNTIYFGEGSWLTVV.

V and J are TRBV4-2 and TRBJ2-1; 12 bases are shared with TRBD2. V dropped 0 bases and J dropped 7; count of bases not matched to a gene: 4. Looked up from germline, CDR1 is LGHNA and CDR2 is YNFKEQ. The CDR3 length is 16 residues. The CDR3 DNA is TGTGCCAGCAGCCAAGATCGGGGGACTAGCGGGAATGAGCAGTTCTTC. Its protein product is CASSQDRGTSGNEQFF.

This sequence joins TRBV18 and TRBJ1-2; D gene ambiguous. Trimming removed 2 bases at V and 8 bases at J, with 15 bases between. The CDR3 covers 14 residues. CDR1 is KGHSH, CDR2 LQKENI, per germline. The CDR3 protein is CASSPREAGRGYTF. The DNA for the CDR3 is TGTGCCAGCTCACCAAGGGAGGCGGGGAGAGGCTACACCTTC.

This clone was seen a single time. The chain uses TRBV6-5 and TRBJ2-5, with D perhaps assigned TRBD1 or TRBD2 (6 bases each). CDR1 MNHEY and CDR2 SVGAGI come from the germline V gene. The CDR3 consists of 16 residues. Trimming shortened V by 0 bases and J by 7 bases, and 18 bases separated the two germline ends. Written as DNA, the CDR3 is TGTGCCAGCAGTTACTCTGCCATGCTAAAGGGGGGGACCCAGTACTTC. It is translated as CASSYSAMLKGGTQYF.

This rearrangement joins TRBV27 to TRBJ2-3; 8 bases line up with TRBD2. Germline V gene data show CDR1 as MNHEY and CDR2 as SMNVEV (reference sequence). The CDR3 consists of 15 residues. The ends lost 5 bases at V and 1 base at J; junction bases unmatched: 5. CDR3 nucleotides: TGTGCCAGCAGTCCTCTACTAGCGGGCACAGATACGCAGTATTTT. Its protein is CASSPLLAGTDTQYF.